The 19 T cell receptor beta chains below all came from one sample that was sequenced in a study of cytomegalovirus exposure and HLA in healthy donors. In the PCR, 60 Vbeta and 13 Jbeta primers were used. The data were produced by immunoSEQ multiplex PCR, yet TCRdb's version contains in-frame clones alone and is incomplete. The repertoire consists of 130,000 or so clones, with approximately 61% occurring once and the leading ten covering roughly 2.5%. Sequences were obtained from PBMCs. The receptors originated from a woman aged 40 to 50 in good health and CMV-seronegative.

The chain employs TRBV28 and TRBJ1-2, with a possible D match to TRBD1 (5 bases). CDR3 size: 12 residues. V lost 2 bases and J 5 bases, leaving 6 bases between the germline ends. Germline assignment: CDR1 MDHEN and CDR2 SYDVKM. The CDR3 is CASSLKGYGYTF. The DNA of the CDR3 is TGTGCCAGCAGTTTAAAGGGGTATGGCTACACCTTC.

The sample holds one count of this clone. The chain couples TRBV7-9 to TRBJ1-1; 8 bases are a match to TRBD1. This CDR3 has 14 amino acids. Germline CDR1 is SEHNR and CDR2 is FQNEAQ (reference sequence). J gave up 7 bases and V 1 base, and 5 bases lay outside the gene matches. CDR3 residues: CASSLVQGAGEAFF. CDR3 coding DNA: TGTGCCAGCAGCTTAGTTCAGGGGGCTGGTGAAGCTTTCTTT. Variable domain in full (rest from reference TRBV7-9 and TRBJ1-1): DTGVSQNPRHKITKRGQNVTFRCDPISEHNRLYWYRQTLGQGPEFLTYFQNEAQLEKSRLLSDRFSAERPKGSFSTLEIQRTEQGDSAMYLCASSLVQGAGEAFFGQGTRLTVV.

In its sample, this clone is medium-sized (0.01 to 0.1%). The genes are TRBV11-3 and TRBJ1-1, with TRBD1 matching over 7 bases. Germline V gene lookup returns CDR1 SGHNT and CDR2 YENEEA. The V and J ends lost 3 bases and 2 bases, in that order; junction bases with no gene match: 3. This CDR3 region has 14 residues. Here the CDR3 DNA reads TGTGCCAGCAGCTTGGGACAGAGTAACACTGAAGCTTTCTTT. Its protein is CASSLGQSNTEAFF.

The table lists this clone with a few counts. The chain uses TRBV30 and TRBJ1-3, with a possible D match to TRBD1 (5 bases). The CDR3 is made up of 16 amino acids. Trimming left V 1 base short and J 4 bases short, with 17 bases between. CDR1 and CDR2 (germline): GTSNPN, SVGIG (reference sequence). The CDR3 sequence: CAWSEGVRLFGNTIYF. The CDR3 nucleotides read TGTGCCTGGAGTGAAGGGGTCCGACTCTTCGGAAACACCATATATTTT. The variable domain in full, completed from reference TRBV30 and TRBJ1-3, reads SQTIHQWPATLVQPVGSPLSLECTVEGTSNPNLYWYRQAAGRGLQLLFYSVGIGQISSEVPQNLSASRPQDRQFILSSKKLLLSDSGFYLCAWSEGVRLFGNTIYFGEGSWLTVV.

Remarks on this clone: The conserved final phenylalanine or tryptophan is absent from the CDR3, which likely points to a read error. The DNA is omitted, as the CDR3 cannot be located on it reliably, and the CDR3 follows TCRdb's listing. The rearrangement links TRBV5-4 to TRBJ1-1; the DNA was not compared with TRBD1, the D call given in the table. The germline V gene encodes CDR1 SGHNT and CDR2 YYREEE (reference sequence). A total of 14 residues make up the CDR3, ends included. The CDR3 region is CASSTQGARAGEII.

This chain uses TRBV5-4 with TRBJ2-6; perhaps TRBD2 as D (6 bases). The CDR3 has 16 residues. Germline V CDR1 and CDR2: SGHNT, YYREEE (reference sequence). Trimming cost V 1 base and J 2 bases, with 10 bases left between them. The CDR3 DNA is TGTGCCAGCAGCTTGAGTTCGGGAGCTGGGGCCAACGTCCTGACTTTC. Translating it yields CASSLSSGAGANVLTF.

This chain connects TRBV7-9 to TRBJ2-2; 8 nucleotides align to TRBD2. CDR3 length: 16 amino acids. Germline-derived CDR1 and CDR2 are SEHNR and FQNEAQ (reference sequence). The trim removed 5 bases at V and 3 bases at J, leaving 8 bases unmatched. The CDR3 region is CASSLISGVYTGELFF. The CDR3, as DNA: TGTGCCAGCAGCCTTATTAGCGGGGTATACACCGGGGAGCTGTTTTTT.

This rearrangement joins TRBV30 to TRBJ1-5, with 7 positions matching TRBD1. CDR3 length equals 14 residues. The germline CDR1 and CDR2 sequences are GTSNPN and SVGIG (reference sequence). Germline trimming cut 2 bases from V and 7 bases from J; bases unmatched to any gene: 8. CDR3 region: CAWSSQGGGQPQHF. For the CDR3, the DNA is TGTGCCTGGAGTTCGCAGGGGGGAGGCCAGCCCCAGCATTTT.

In this sample, this clone turned up a few times. The rearrangement links TRBV9 to TRBJ2-2, with 7 bases fitting TRBD1. Germline lookup yields CDR1 SGDLS and CDR2 YYNGEE. V was clipped by 4 bases and J by 1 base; unmatched bases: 4. The CDR3 is 15 residues long. In nucleotides, the CDR3 is TGTGCCAGCAGCAGAAGACAGGGGAACACCGGGGAGCTGTTTTTT. Its protein product is CASSRRQGNTGELFF.

This sequence joins TRBV30 and TRBJ2-7, with a weak D call TRBD2 (6 bases). Germline V gives CDR1 GTSNPN, CDR2 SVGIG (reference sequence). The CDR3 runs 12 residues. Trimming took 4 bases from V and 1 from J, leaving 8 bases between them. The DNA for the CDR3 is TGTGCCTGGAACCGGGAGTCCTACGAGCAGTACTTC. Translating it yields CAWNRESYEQYF.

This chain connects TRBV6-4 to TRBJ2-1; 9 bases align to TRBD2. The CDR3 extends over 15 amino acids. CDR1 and CDR2 (germline): MRHNA, SNTAGT. Trimming at V came to 6 bases and at J to 4 bases, leaving 7 bases not matched to a gene. DNA for the CDR3: TGTGCCAGCAGCCCGACGCGGGGGGGATACAATGAGCAGTTCTTC. Translation: CASSPTRGGYNEQFF.

The chain joins TRBV9 to TRBJ2-1, with D possibly matching TRBD2 (6 bases). The germline gives CDR1 SGDLS, CDR2 YYNGEE. V shed 4 bases and J shed 8 bases, with 19 bases lying between them. This CDR3 spans 15 amino acids. CDR3 nucleotides: TGTGCCAGCAGCTTTAGCGGTCTTTCGGGCGATGAGCAGTTCTTC. Translated: CASSFSGLSGDEQFF.

This clone was seen a handful of times. At one of its ends the junction is not consistent with the germline gene, which may arise from a read error. Additional DNA sequences in this sample encode the identical CDR3. CDR3 loop: CASSPGQRIDNQPQHF. The CDR3, as DNA: TGTGCCAGCAGCCCCGGACAGAGGATAGACAATCAACCCCAGCATTTT. V usage is TRBV2 and J usage is TRBJ1-5; possible D gene TRBD1, 6 bases. Germline lookup yields CDR1 SNHLY and CDR2 FYNNEI. CDR3 length: 16 residues.

This sequence joins TRBV2 and TRBJ2-1, with D maybe TRBD2 (5 bases). V lost 3 bases to trimming and J lost 4 bases, with 13 bases between them. This CDR3 comprises 15 residues. The V gene's germline CDR1 is SNHLY and CDR2 FYNNEI. CDR3 sequence reads: CASSDLRGLYNEQFF. CDR3 nucleotides: TGTGCCAGCAGTGATCTTCGGGGATTGTACAATGAGCAGTTCTTC.

This clone occurred a few times. The genes are TRBV6-1 and TRBJ1-5; 7 positions agree with TRBD1. The CDR3 is 15 amino acids. The V gene's germline CDR1 is MNHNS and CDR2 SASEGT. The trim removed 5 bases at V and 2 bases at J, leaving 6 bases unmatched. This CDR3 reads CASSHEGQRNQPQHF. The CDR3 DNA follows: TGTGCCAGCAGTCACGAGGGACAGCGCAATCAGCCCCAGCATTTT.

The V gene is TRBV10-3, the J gene TRBJ1-2; a weak D match, TRBD1 (6 bases). This CDR3 spans 13 amino acids. The germline CDR1 and CDR2 sequences are ENHRY and SYGVKD. V lost 11 bases and J 8 bases, leaving 21 bases between the germline ends. In nucleotides, the CDR3 is TGTGCCTCCGGTGGGGGCCCTATAGAAGGCTACACCTTC. This sequence encodes CASGGGPIEGYTF.

This chain uses TRBV19 with TRBJ2-5, with 8 bases matching TRBD2. CDR3 size: 18 residues. J lost 0 bases, V lost 7 bases, and 16 bases had no gene match. The germline gives CDR1 LNHDA, CDR2 SQIVND (reference sequence). CDR3 loop: CASTPGSVAGSYQETQYF. The CDR3 bases are TGTGCCAGTACTCCTGGGTCGGTAGCGGGATCGTACCAAGAGACCCAGTACTTC.

V is TRBV19 and J is TRBJ1-2; 7 bases are shared with TRBD1. CDR3 length equals 13 residues. Germline V gene data show CDR1 as LNHDA and CDR2 as SQIVND (reference sequence). V lost 4 bases and J lost 8; bases outside the gene matches: 7. DNA for the CDR3: TGTGCCAGTAGTAGACAGGGAACGGGAGGCTACACCTTC. Amino acid sequence: CASSRQGTGGYTF.

This sequence joins TRBV7-8 and TRBJ2-5; possible D gene TRBD2, 5 bases. V was trimmed by 5 bases and J by 1 base, leaving 11 bases between them. The CDR3 covers 14 residues. CDR1 and CDR2 from the germline V gene are SGHVS and FQNEAQ. The CDR3 is CASSPLAIQETQYF. CDR3 sequence (DNA): TGTGCCAGCAGCCCGCTAGCCATCCAAGAGACCCAGTACTTC.